This record covers a single TCR beta chain. The table came from immunoSEQ multiplex PCR; TCRdb's copy has only in-frame clones and leaves some out. The sample has fewer than 15,000 clones, 72% seen once. CDR3 length: 15 amino acids. V dropped 2 bases and J dropped 9; count of bases not matched to a gene: 9. Germline V gene lookup returns CDR1 SGHDN and CDR2 FVKESK. This sample is part of a study of T cells after somatic rescue of genetic block. The genes are TRBV14 and TRBJ2-3, with 9 bases that match TRBD2. The source is a boy between 5 and 17 years old. The specimen sequenced was peripheral blood mononuclear cells (PBMCs). The DNA of the CDR3 is TGTGCCAGCAGCCAATTCACGGGGACTAGCTCGACGCAGTATTTT. Its translation is CASSQFTGTSSTQYF. Together with reference TRBV14 and TRBJ2-3, the CDR3 gives the full variable domain: EAGVTQFPSHSVIEKGQTVTLRCDPISGHDNLYWYRRVMGKEIKFLLHFVKESKQDESGMPNNRFLAERTGGTYSTLKVQPAELEDSGVYFCASSQFTGTSSTQYFGPGTRLTVL.